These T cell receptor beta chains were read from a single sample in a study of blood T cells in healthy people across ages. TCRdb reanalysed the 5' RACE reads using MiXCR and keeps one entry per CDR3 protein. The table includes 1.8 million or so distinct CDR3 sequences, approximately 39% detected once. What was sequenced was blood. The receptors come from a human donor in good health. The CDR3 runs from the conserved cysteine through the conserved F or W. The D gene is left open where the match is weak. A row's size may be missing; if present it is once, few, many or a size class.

cdr3_nt: TGTGCCAGCAGCTTGGCTTGGCCAGGGGCCCGAGAGACCCAGTACTTC; cdr3_aa: CASSLAWPGARETQYF; j_call: TRBJ2-5; v_call: TRBV7-9; d_call: NA; cdr3_length: 16; clone_size: few
cdr3_nt: TGTGCCAGCAGCGACACAGATAACAATGAGCAGTTCTTC; cdr3_aa: CASSDTDNNEQFF; j_call: TRBJ2-1; v_call: TRBV28; d_call: NA; cdr3_length: 13; clone_size: NA
cdr3_nt: TGTGCCAGCAGTTTGCCCCTAGACGAGGGGACTGGGGCCAACGTCCTGACTTTC; cdr3_aa: CASSLPLDEGTGANVLTF; j_call: TRBJ2-6; v_call: TRBV28; d_call: NA; cdr3_length: 18; clone_size: NA
cdr3_nt: TGCGCCAGCGGCCCCAGAGGGGAGGAAGAGACCCAGTACTTC; cdr3_aa: CASGPRGEEETQYF; j_call: TRBJ2-5; v_call: TRBV4-3; d_call: NA; cdr3_length: 14; clone_size: NA
cdr3_nt: TGTGCCACCAGTGACCCGGGAGCCGAGCAGTACTTC; cdr3_aa: CATSDPGAEQYF; j_call: TRBJ2-7; v_call: TRBV24-1; d_call: NA; cdr3_length: 12; clone_size: few
cdr3_nt: TGCGCCAGCAGCCAATCGGGACTCTCACCCTATGGCTACACCTTC; cdr3_aa: CASSQSGLSPYGYTF; j_call: TRBJ1-2; v_call: TRBV4-3; d_call: NA; cdr3_length: 15; clone_size: many
cdr3_nt: TGCAGTGCTAGAGCTCCGACTAGCGGGTGGAACATTCAGTACTTC; cdr3_aa: CSARAPTSGWNIQYF; j_call: TRBJ2-4; v_call: TRBV20-1; d_call: TRBD2; cdr3_length: 15; clone_size: few
cdr3_nt: TGTGCCAGCAGTTATCAGGTTGTCTCGAACGAGCAGTACTTC; cdr3_aa: CASSYQVVSNEQYF; j_call: TRBJ2-7; v_call: TRBV6-2/TRBV6-3; d_call: NA; cdr3_length: 14; clone_size: few
cdr3_nt: TGCAGCGTTGATACAGGGGTTCCCTACGAGCAGTACTTC; cdr3_aa: CSVDTGVPYEQYF; j_call: TRBJ2-7; v_call: TRBV29-1; d_call: TRBD1; cdr3_length: 13; clone_size: NA
cdr3_nt: TGTGCCAGCAAGAGAGGGACAAGCACTGAAGCTTTCTTT; cdr3_aa: CASKRGTSTEAFF; j_call: TRBJ1-1; v_call: TRBV28; d_call: NA; cdr3_length: 13; clone_size: NA
cdr3_nt: TGTGCCAGCAGTTTACAGGGGGCCAACGTCCTGACTTTC; cdr3_aa: CASSLQGANVLTF; j_call: TRBJ2-6; v_call: TRBV5-1; d_call: NA; cdr3_length: 13; clone_size: many
cdr3_nt: TGTGCCAGCAGCTTCCGACAGATCCACAATGAGCAGTTCTTC; cdr3_aa: CASSFRQIHNEQFF; j_call: TRBJ2-1; v_call: TRBV3-1; d_call: NA; cdr3_length: 14; clone_size: once
cdr3_nt: TGTGCCAGCTCACCACAGGGACAGGCGGGTCAGCCCCAGCATTTT; cdr3_aa: CASSPQGQAGQPQHF; j_call: TRBJ1-5; v_call: TRBV18; d_call: TRBD1; cdr3_length: 15; clone_size: few
cdr3_nt: TGTGCCTGGACCTCGGCGGGTAAGAGGGAGCAGTACTTC; cdr3_aa: CAWTSAGKREQYF; j_call: TRBJ2-7; v_call: TRBV30; d_call: NA; cdr3_length: 13; clone_size: NA
cdr3_nt: TGTGCCAGCAGCGTCTCCTGGGACAGGCTAAATGAGCAGTTCTTC; cdr3_aa: CASSVSWDRLNEQFF; j_call: TRBJ2-1; v_call: TRBV9; d_call: TRBD1; cdr3_length: 15; clone_size: NA
cdr3_nt: TGTGCTACCAGTGAGTCCGACCAGCTACTACAATCCTACACCTTC; cdr3_aa: CATSESDQLLQSYTF; j_call: TRBJ1-2; v_call: TRBV24-1; d_call: NA; cdr3_length: 15; clone_size: NA
cdr3_nt: TGCGCCAGCAGCTTGGGACTGCACTCTGGGGCCAACGTCCTGACTTTC; cdr3_aa: CASSLGLHSGANVLTF; j_call: TRBJ2-6; v_call: TRBV5-1; d_call: NA; cdr3_length: 16; clone_size: NA
cdr3_nt: TGTGCCAGCAGCCCCATGTTAGGGCAGGACGAGCAGTACTTC; cdr3_aa: CASSPMLGQDEQYF; j_call: TRBJ2-7; v_call: TRBV4-2; d_call: NA; cdr3_length: 14; clone_size: few
cdr3_nt: TGCAGCGTTGAACTTCTCGTGGGTGAAGCTTTCTTT; cdr3_aa: CSVELLVGEAFF; j_call: TRBJ1-1; v_call: TRBV29-1; d_call: NA; cdr3_length: 12; clone_size: NA
cdr3_nt: TGTGCCAGCAGCTTTGGCCGACTAGCGGGGGGGCAAGAGACCCAGTACTTC; cdr3_aa: CASSFGRLAGGQETQYF; j_call: TRBJ2-5; v_call: TRBV7-2; d_call: TRBD2; cdr3_length: 17; clone_size: NA
cdr3_nt: TGTGCCAGCAGTCCTCGGGTCTTCCCCCCCAACGAGCAGTACTTC; cdr3_aa: CASSPRVFPPNEQYF; j_call: TRBJ2-7; v_call: TRBV12-3/TRBV12-4; d_call: NA; cdr3_length: 15; clone_size: few
cdr3_nt: TGTGCCAGCAGCCTACAGGAGCTCTTTGAAGCTTTCTTT; cdr3_aa: CASSLQELFEAFF; j_call: TRBJ1-1; v_call: TRBV7-2; d_call: NA; cdr3_length: 13; clone_size: NA
cdr3_nt: TGCGCCAGCAGCCAAGTCTTAATCGAATCCCCTGGCTACACCTTC; cdr3_aa: CASSQVLIESPGYTF; j_call: TRBJ1-2; v_call: TRBV4-3; d_call: NA; cdr3_length: 15; clone_size: few
cdr3_nt: TGTGCCAGCAGCCCCAGTAGTCCCCTGGTGCGGGGTGACATTCAGTACTTC; cdr3_aa: CASSPSSPLVRGDIQYF; j_call: TRBJ2-4; v_call: TRBV9; d_call: NA; cdr3_length: 17; clone_size: NA
cdr3_nt: TGTGCCAGCAGCCCCTACCCCGTCAACTATGGCTACACCTTC; cdr3_aa: CASSPYPVNYGYTF; j_call: TRBJ1-2; v_call: TRBV7-2; d_call: NA; cdr3_length: 14; clone_size: NA
cdr3_nt: TGTGCCAGCATTTGGCTAGCGGGGGCCCAACGCTACGAGCAGTACTTC; cdr3_aa: CASIWLAGAQRYEQYF; j_call: TRBJ2-7; v_call: TRBV6-2/TRBV6-3; d_call: TRBD2; cdr3_length: 16; clone_size: NA
cdr3_nt: TGTGCCATCAGGGGGGACATGTCGAACACTGAAGCTTTCTTT; cdr3_aa: CAIRGDMSNTEAFF; j_call: TRBJ1-1; v_call: TRBV10-3; d_call: NA; cdr3_length: 14; clone_size: NA
cdr3_nt: TGTGCCAGCAGCTCTCCAGGTGACATTCAGTACTTC; cdr3_aa: CASSSPGDIQYF; j_call: TRBJ2-4; v_call: TRBV7-9; d_call: NA; cdr3_length: 12; clone_size: NA
cdr3_nt: TGCGCCAGCAGGGGACTAGCGGGTGAAGATACGCAGTATTTT; cdr3_aa: CASRGLAGEDTQYF; j_call: TRBJ2-3; v_call: TRBV10-2; d_call: TRBD2; cdr3_length: 14; clone_size: few
cdr3_nt: TGCAGCGTTGCGGGGGGAACTAACTATGGCTACACCTTC; cdr3_aa: CSVAGGTNYGYTF; j_call: TRBJ1-2; v_call: TRBV29-1; d_call: NA; cdr3_length: 13; clone_size: few
cdr3_nt: TGCGCCAGCAGCACAGGGGTAGGGGAAAAACTGTTTTTT; cdr3_aa: CASSTGVGEKLFF; j_call: TRBJ1-4; v_call: TRBV5-1; d_call: TRBD1; cdr3_length: 13; clone_size: NA
cdr3_nt: TGTGCCATCAGCGGACAAAGGGACACCGAACCCTACGAGCAGTACTTC; cdr3_aa: CAISGQRDTEPYEQYF; j_call: TRBJ2-7; v_call: TRBV10-3; d_call: NA; cdr3_length: 16; clone_size: few
cdr3_nt: TGTGCCAGCAGTTCCCTACCCGAAACCGCAGGGGGTTTTGGGTATGGCTACACCTTC; cdr3_aa: CASSSLPETAGGFGYGYTF; j_call: TRBJ1-2; v_call: TRBV28; d_call: TRBD1; cdr3_length: 19; clone_size: NA
cdr3_nt: TGCAGTGCTAGAGTCGGGACAGCCGCTAGCTCCTACAATGAGCAGTTCTTC; cdr3_aa: CSARVGTAASSYNEQFF; j_call: TRBJ2-1; v_call: TRBV20-1; d_call: TRBD1; cdr3_length: 17; clone_size: NA
cdr3_nt: TGCAGTGCTGTCCTCCGTGGGTTTAACTATGGCTACACCTTC; cdr3_aa: CSAVLRGFNYGYTF; j_call: TRBJ1-2; v_call: TRBV20-1; d_call: NA; cdr3_length: 14; clone_size: NA
cdr3_nt: TGTGCCATCAGTGACGAGGGGCCGGACGAGCAGTTCTTC; cdr3_aa: CAISDEGPDEQFF; j_call: TRBJ2-1; v_call: TRBV10-3; d_call: NA; cdr3_length: 13; clone_size: few
cdr3_nt: TGTGCCAGCAGCTTATCTTCGATGCGCGAGCAGTACTTC; cdr3_aa: CASSLSSMREQYF; j_call: TRBJ2-7; v_call: TRBV7-2; d_call: NA; cdr3_length: 13; clone_size: NA
cdr3_nt: TGTGCCAGCACCGTTGACCCTACCCTCTCAGATACGCAGTATTTT; cdr3_aa: CASTVDPTLSDTQYF; j_call: TRBJ2-3; v_call: TRBV6-2/TRBV6-3; d_call: NA; cdr3_length: 15; clone_size: few
cdr3_nt: TGCAGTGCTAGAGTGAGCGGGGGCTACCAAGAGACCCAGTACTTC; cdr3_aa: CSARVSGGYQETQYF; j_call: TRBJ2-5; v_call: TRBV20-1; d_call: TRBD2; cdr3_length: 15; clone_size: few
cdr3_nt: TGTGCCAGCAGCTCTCTTACAGGGGGACCCTACGAGCAGTACTTC; cdr3_aa: CASSSLTGGPYEQYF; j_call: TRBJ2-7; v_call: TRBV7-2; d_call: TRBD1; cdr3_length: 15; clone_size: NA
cdr3_nt: TGTGCCAGCAGTGAGGACAGGGAGAACACTGAAGCTTTCTTT; cdr3_aa: CASSEDRENTEAFF; j_call: TRBJ1-1; v_call: TRBV2; d_call: TRBD1; cdr3_length: 14; clone_size: NA
cdr3_nt: TGTGCCAGCAGTCAACCGGGACAGGGCTTCTCCTACGAGCAGTACTTC; cdr3_aa: CASSQPGQGFSYEQYF; j_call: TRBJ2-7; v_call: TRBV6-5; d_call: TRBD1; cdr3_length: 16; clone_size: NA
cdr3_nt: TGTGCCAGCAGGAGAGGTGCTGCTAGCACAGATACGCAGTATTTT; cdr3_aa: CASRRGAASTDTQYF; j_call: TRBJ2-3; v_call: TRBV6-5; d_call: NA; cdr3_length: 15; clone_size: NA
cdr3_nt: TGTGCCAGCAGTCTCGGACAGGGGCTAATGGGATCACCCCTCCACTTT; cdr3_aa: CASSLGQGLMGSPLHF; j_call: TRBJ1-6; v_call: TRBV13; d_call: TRBD1; cdr3_length: 16; clone_size: NA
cdr3_nt: TGTGCCAGCAGCCTACCACAGGCTAACTATGGCTACACCTTC; cdr3_aa: CASSLPQANYGYTF; j_call: TRBJ1-2; v_call: TRBV5-5; d_call: NA; cdr3_length: 14; clone_size: NA
cdr3_nt: TGTGCCACCAGTGAGGAACTGGGGGGGAGTCAGCCCCAGCATTTT; cdr3_aa: CATSEELGGSQPQHF; j_call: TRBJ1-5; v_call: TRBV10-3; d_call: NA; cdr3_length: 15; clone_size: NA
cdr3_nt: TGCAGTGCTAGAGGAGCTAGAAACGATCAGCCCCAGCATTTT; cdr3_aa: CSARGARNDQPQHF; j_call: TRBJ1-5; v_call: TRBV20-1; d_call: NA; cdr3_length: 14; clone_size: NA
cdr3_nt: TGTGCCAGCAAGATACAGAATAATTCACCCCTCCACTTT; cdr3_aa: CASKIQNNSPLHF; j_call: TRBJ1-6; v_call: TRBV2; d_call: NA; cdr3_length: 13; clone_size: NA
cdr3_nt: TGTGCCAGCAGCCAGAGGTTCTCCTACGAGCAGTACTTC; cdr3_aa: CASSQRFSYEQYF; j_call: TRBJ2-7; v_call: TRBV3-1; d_call: NA; cdr3_length: 13; clone_size: few
cdr3_nt: TGTGCCAGCAGCACAGGACAGGAGGTCCACTACGAGCAGTACTTC; cdr3_aa: CASSTGQEVHYEQYF; j_call: TRBJ2-7; v_call: TRBV21-1; d_call: NA; cdr3_length: 15; clone_size: NA
cdr3_nt: TGTGCCAGCAGTGATGGAGGGGAGGCAGATACGCAGTATTTT; cdr3_aa: CASSDGGEADTQYF; j_call: TRBJ2-3; v_call: TRBV9; d_call: NA; cdr3_length: 14; clone_size: NA
cdr3_nt: TGTGCCAGCAGCAGTCGGACAGGGGACCTCCACTTT; cdr3_aa: CASSSRTGDLHF; j_call: TRBJ1-6; v_call: TRBV7-2; d_call: TRBD1; cdr3_length: 12; clone_size: once
cdr3_nt: TGTGCCACCAGCAGAATCCTCAATGAGCAGTTCTTC; cdr3_aa: CATSRILNEQFF; j_call: TRBJ2-1; v_call: TRBV15; d_call: NA; cdr3_length: 12; clone_size: NA
cdr3_nt: TGCAGTGCTAGTCGGTTGGAACAAGAGACCCAGTACTTC; cdr3_aa: CSASRLEQETQYF; j_call: TRBJ2-5; v_call: TRBV20-1; d_call: NA; cdr3_length: 13; clone_size: few
cdr3_nt: TGTGCCAGCAGCTTAGCTGGGGGGCTCTACTCTTTTCAGCATTTT; cdr3_aa: CASSLAGGLYSFQHF; j_call: TRBJ1-5; v_call: TRBV7-8; d_call: NA; cdr3_length: 15; clone_size: NA